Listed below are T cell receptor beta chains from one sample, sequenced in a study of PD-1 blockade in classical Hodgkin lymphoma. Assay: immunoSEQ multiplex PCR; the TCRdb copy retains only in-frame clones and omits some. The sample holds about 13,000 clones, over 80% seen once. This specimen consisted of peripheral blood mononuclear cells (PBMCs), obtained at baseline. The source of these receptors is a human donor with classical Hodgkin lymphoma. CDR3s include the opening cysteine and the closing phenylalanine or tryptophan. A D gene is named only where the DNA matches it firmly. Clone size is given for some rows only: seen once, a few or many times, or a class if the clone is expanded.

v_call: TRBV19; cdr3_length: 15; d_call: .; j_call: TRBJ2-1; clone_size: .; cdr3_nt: TGTGCCAGTAGTATTGTAGTGGGCTCCTACAATGAGCAGTTCTTC; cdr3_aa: CASSIVVGSYNEQFF
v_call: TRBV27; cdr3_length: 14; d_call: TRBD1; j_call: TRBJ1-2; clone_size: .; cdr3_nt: TGTGCCAGCAGTTTCACGGACAGGGGGGGTGGCTACACCTTC; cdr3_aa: CASSFTDRGGGYTF
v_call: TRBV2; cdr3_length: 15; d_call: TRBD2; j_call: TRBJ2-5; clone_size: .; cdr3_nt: TGTGCCAGCAGTGAAGCGGCGGGAGGGCCGGGAGAGCAGTACTTC; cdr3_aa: CASSEAAGGPGEQYF
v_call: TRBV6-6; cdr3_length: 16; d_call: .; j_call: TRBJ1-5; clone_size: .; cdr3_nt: TGTGCCAGCAGAACAGCGGGGGGCCTGGGCGATCAGCCCCAGCATTTT; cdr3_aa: CASRTAGGLGDQPQHF
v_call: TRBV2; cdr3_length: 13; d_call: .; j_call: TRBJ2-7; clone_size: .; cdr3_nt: TGTGCCAGCAGCGGTACGAGTTTCTACGAGCAGTACTTC; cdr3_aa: CASSGTSFYEQYF
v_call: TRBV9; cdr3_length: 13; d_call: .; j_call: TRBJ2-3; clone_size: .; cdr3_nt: TGTGCCAGCAGCCCGAGCCTGACAGATACGCAGTATTTT; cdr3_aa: CASSPSLTDTQYF
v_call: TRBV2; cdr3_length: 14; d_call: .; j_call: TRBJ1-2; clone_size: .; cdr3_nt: TGTGCCAGCAGTGAAACCCGCCCTGGACATGGCTACACCTTC; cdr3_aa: CASSETRPGHGYTF
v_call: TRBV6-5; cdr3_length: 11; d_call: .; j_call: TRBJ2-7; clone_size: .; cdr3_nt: TGTGCCACCTCGGTCCTCTACGAGCAGTACTTC; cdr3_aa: CATSVLYEQYF
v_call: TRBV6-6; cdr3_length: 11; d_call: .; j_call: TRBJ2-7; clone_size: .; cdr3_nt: TGTGCCAGCAGTTGGACAGACGAGCAGTACTTC; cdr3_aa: CASSWTDEQYF
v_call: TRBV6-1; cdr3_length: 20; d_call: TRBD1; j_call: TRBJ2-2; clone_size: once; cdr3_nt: TGTGCCAGCAGTGAACGGTACTTGGGTCCCGGGACAGTTAACACCGGGGAGCTGTTTTTT; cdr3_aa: CASSERYLGPGTVNTGELFF
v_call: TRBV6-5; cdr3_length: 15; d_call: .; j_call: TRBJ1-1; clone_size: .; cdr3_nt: TGTGCCAGCAGCAAAGCCCGGCCGGGGAACACTGAAGCTTTCTTT; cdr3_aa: CASSKARPGNTEAFF
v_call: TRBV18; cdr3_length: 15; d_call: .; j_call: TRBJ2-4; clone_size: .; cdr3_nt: TGTGCCAGCTCACCACCGGGTCTAGCCAAAAACATTCAGTACTTC; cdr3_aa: CASSPPGLAKNIQYF
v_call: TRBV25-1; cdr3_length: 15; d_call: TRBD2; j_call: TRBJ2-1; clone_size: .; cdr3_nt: TGTGCCAGCAGTGAATCTAGCGGGAGGGCTAATGAGCAGTTCTTC; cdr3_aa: CASSESSGRANEQFF
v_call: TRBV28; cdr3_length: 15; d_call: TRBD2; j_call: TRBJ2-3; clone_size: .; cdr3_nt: TGTGCCAGTACAGGACTAGCGGAACCCACAGATACGCAGTATTTT; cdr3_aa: CASTGLAEPTDTQYF
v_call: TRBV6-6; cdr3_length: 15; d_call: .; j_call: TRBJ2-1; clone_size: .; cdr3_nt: TGTGCCAGCAGTTACCCACGAACCCTAGGCCATGAGCAGTTCTTC; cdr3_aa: CASSYPRTLGHEQFF
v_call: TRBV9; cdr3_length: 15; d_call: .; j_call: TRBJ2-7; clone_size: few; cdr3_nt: TGTGCCAGCAGCGCTGGACAGTCCGGCTCCTACGAGCAGTACTTC; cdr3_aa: CASSAGQSGSYEQYF
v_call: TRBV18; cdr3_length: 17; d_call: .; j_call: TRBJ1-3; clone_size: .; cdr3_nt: TGTGCCAGCTCACCGATGACAGCCTCGACCTCTGGAAACACCATATATTTT; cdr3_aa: CASSPMTASTSGNTIYF
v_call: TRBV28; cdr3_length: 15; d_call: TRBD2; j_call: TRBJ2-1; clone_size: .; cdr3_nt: TGTGCCAGCAGTCTCCGGACTAGCGGGAGGTCCGGGCAGTTCTTC; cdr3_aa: CASSLRTSGRSGQFF
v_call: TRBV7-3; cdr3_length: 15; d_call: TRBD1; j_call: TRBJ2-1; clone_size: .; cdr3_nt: TGTGCCAGCAGCTTAGGACAGGGTCTAAGGAGAGAGCAGTTCTTC; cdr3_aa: CASSLGQGLRREQFF
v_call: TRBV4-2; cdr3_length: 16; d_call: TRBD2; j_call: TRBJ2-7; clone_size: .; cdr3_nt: TGTGCCAGCAGCCAAGGTACTAGCGGGAGTATCCACGAGCAGTACTTC; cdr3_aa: CASSQGTSGSIHEQYF
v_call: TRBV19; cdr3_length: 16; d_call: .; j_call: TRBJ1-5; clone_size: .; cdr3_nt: TGTGCCAGTTCCTCAATAGGGGTGGGTAGCAATCAGCCCCAGCATTTT; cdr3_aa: CASSSIGVGSNQPQHF
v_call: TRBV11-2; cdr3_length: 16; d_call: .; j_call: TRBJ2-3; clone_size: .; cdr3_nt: TGTGCCAGCAGCTTATTCCCAGTCGGTTCAGGAGATACGCAGTATTTT; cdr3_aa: CASSLFPVGSGDTQYF
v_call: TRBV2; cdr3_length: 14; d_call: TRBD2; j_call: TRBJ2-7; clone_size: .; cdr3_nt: TGTGCCAGCGGGGTACTAGCGGGAGGCTACGAGCAGTACTTC; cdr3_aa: CASGVLAGGYEQYF
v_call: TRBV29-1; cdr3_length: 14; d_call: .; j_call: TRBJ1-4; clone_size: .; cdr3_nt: TGCAGCGTCGAGACCTCGAGGACTAATGAAAAACTGTTTTTT; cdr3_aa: CSVETSRTNEKLFF
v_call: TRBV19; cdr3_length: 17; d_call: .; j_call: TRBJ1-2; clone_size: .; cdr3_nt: TGTGCCAGTAGTCCGCGGGACATCTACTACCTTAACTATGGCTACACCTTC; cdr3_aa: CASSPRDIYYLNYGYTF
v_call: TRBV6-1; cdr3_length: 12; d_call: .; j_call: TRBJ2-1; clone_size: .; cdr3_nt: TGTGCCAGCCTCAGGGCCCCCAATGAGCAGTTCTTC; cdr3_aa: CASLRAPNEQFF
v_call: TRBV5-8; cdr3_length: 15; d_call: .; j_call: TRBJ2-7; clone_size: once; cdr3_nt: TGTGCCAGCAGCGCGGGACGTATTCTAGAGTACGAGCAGTACTTC; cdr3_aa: CASSAGRILEYEQYF
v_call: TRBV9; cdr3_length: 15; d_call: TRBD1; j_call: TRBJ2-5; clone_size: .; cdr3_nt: TGTGCCAGCAGCTCCGCGACAGGGGGCTTGCAGACCCAGTACTTC; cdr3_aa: CASSSATGGLQTQYF
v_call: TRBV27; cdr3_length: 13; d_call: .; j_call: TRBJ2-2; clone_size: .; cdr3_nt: TGTGCCAGCAGTTTATCATCAAGGGGGGAGCTGTTTTTT; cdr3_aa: CASSLSSRGELFF
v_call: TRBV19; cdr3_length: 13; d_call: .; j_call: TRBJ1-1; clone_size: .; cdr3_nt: TGTGCCAGTAGCCCTCCCTGGAGCACTGAAGCTTTCTTT; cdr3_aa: CASSPPWSTEAFF
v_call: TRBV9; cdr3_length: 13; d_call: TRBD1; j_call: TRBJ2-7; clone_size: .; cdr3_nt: TGTGCCAGCAGCGCCCGGGACAGCTACGAGCAGTACTTC; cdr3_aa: CASSARDSYEQYF
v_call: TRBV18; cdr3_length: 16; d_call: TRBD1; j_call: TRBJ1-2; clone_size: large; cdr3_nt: TGTGCCAGCTCACCACCGAGGGACAGGGTCCCCTATGGCTACACCTTC; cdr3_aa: CASSPPRDRVPYGYTF
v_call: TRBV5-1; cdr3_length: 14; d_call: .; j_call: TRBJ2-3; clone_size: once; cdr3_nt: TGCGCCAGCAGCCCAGGAGTAAGCACAGATACGCAGTATTTT; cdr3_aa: CASSPGVSTDTQYF
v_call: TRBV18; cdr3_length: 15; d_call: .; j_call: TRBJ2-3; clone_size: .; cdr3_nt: TGTGCCAGCTCACCACTTCCGGGGAGCACAGATACGCAGTATTTT; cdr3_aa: CASSPLPGSTDTQYF
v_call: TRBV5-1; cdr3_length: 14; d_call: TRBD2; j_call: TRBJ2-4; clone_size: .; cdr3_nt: TGCGCCAGCACCATTACTAGCGGATCAAACATTCAGTACTTC; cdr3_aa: CASTITSGSNIQYF
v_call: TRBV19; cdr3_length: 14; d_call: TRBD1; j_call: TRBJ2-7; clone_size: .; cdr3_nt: TGTGCCAGTAGTCGTCGTCAGGGGGTCTACGAGCAGTACTTC; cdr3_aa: CASSRRQGVYEQYF
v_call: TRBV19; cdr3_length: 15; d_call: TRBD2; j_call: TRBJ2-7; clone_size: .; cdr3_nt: TGTGCCAGTAGTATGGAGACTAGCGGGGTCCACGAGCAGTACTTC; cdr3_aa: CASSMETSGVHEQYF
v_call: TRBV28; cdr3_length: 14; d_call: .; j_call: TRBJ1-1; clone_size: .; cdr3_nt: TGTGCCAGCAGTTTCCAAGGGTTCGACACTGAAGCTTTCTTT; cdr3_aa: CASSFQGFDTEAFF
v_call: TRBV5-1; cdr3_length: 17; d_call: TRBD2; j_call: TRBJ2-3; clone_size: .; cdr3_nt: TGCGCCAGCAGCGGGGGACTAGCGGGAGGGAGCACAGATACGCAGTATTTT; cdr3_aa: CASSGGLAGGSTDTQYF
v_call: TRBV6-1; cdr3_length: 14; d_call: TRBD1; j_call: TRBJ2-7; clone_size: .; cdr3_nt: TGTGCCAGCAGTCAGGGACAGGGACCCTACGAGCAGTACTTC; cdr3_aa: CASSQGQGPYEQYF
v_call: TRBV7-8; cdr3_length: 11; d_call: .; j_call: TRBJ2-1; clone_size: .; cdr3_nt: TGTGCCAGCAGCTTAGCGGTGGCGCAGTTCTTC; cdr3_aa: CASSLAVAQFF
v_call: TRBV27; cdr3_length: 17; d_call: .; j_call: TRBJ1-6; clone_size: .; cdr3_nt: TGTGCCAGCAGTTTCGGGGGCAGGGGCGCTTATAATTCACCCCTCCACTTT; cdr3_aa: CASSFGGRGAYNSPLHF
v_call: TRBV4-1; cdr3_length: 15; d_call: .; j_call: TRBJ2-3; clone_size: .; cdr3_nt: TGCGCCAGCAGCCAACCGGGGCCCAGCACAGATACGCAGTATTTT; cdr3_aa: CASSQPGPSTDTQYF
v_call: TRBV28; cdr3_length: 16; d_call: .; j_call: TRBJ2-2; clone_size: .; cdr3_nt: TGTGCCAGCAGTTTGGTTTCGGCAGGAACCACCGGGGAGCTGTTTTTT; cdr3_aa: CASSLVSAGTTGELFF
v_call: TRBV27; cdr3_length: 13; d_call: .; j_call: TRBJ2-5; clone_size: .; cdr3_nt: TGTGCCAGCAGTTTCCGGGGTAAAGAGACCCAGTACTTC; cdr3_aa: CASSFRGKETQYF
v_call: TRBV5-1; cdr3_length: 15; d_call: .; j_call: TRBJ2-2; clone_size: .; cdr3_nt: TGCGCCAGCAGCGCCCTCGGAGCGGATTCCGGGGAGCTGTTTTTT; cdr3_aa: CASSALGADSGELFF
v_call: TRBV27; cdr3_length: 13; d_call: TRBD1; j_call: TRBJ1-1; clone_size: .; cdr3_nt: TGTGCCAGCAGTCAGGGGGCGCGAGCTGAAGCTTTCTTT; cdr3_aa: CASSQGARAEAFF